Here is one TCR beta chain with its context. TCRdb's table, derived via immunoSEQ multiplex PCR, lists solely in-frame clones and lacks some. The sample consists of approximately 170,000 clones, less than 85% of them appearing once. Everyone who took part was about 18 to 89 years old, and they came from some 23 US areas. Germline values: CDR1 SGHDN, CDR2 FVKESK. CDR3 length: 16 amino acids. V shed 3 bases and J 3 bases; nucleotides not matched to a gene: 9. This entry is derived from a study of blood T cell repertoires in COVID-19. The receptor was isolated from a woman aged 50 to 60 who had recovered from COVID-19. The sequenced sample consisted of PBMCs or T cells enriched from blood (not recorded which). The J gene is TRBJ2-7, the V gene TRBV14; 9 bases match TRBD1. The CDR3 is CASSHPTGTGLYEQYV. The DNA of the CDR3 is TGTGCCAGCAGCCACCCGACCGGGACAGGGCTCTACGAGCAGTACGTC.